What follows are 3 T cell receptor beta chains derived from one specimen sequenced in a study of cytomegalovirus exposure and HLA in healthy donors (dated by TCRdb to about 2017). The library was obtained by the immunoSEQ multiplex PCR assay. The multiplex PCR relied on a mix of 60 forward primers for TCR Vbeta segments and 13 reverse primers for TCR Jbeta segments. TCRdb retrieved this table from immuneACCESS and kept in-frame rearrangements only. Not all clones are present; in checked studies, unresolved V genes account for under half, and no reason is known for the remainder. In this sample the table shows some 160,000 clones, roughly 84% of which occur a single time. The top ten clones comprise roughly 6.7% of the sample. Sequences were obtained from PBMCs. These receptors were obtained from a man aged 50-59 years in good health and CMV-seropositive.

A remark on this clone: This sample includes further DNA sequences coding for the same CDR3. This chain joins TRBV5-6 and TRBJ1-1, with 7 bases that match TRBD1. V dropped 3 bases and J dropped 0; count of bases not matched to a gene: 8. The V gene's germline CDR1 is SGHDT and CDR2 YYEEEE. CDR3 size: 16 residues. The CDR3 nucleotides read TGTGCCAGCAGCTCCCGAAGACAGGGCTTGAACACTGAAGCTTTCTTT. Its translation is CASSSRRQGLNTEAFF.

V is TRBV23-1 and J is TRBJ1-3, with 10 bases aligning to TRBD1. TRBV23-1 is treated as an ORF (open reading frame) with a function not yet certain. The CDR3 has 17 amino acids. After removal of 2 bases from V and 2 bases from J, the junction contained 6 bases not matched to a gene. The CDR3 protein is CASSQHRDRGPGNTIYF. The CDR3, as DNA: TGCGCCAGCAGTCAACACAGGGACAGGGGACCTGGAAACACCATATATTTT.

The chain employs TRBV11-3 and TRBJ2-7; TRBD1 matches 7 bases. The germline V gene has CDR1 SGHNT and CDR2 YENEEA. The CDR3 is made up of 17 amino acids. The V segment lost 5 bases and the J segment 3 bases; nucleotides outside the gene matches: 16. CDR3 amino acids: CASSHWGFVRDSYEQYF. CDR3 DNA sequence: TGTGCCAGCAGCCACTGGGGTTTCGTCCGGGACAGCTACGAGCAGTACTTC.